These T cell receptor beta chains were read from a single sample in a study of B cell selection in AIRE deficiency. The assay was immunoSEQ multiplex PCR, and TCRdb's table has in-frame clones only and misses some. The repertoire holds some 22,000 clones, with approximately 96% as singletons. Material for sequencing was CD4+CD127+ conventional T cells sorted from PBMCs. These receptors were taken from a human donor in good health. Both conserved end residues are part of each CDR3. D genes are given only for firm matches. A clone size is listed for some rows: how often the clone was seen (once, few, many), or a class if it is expanded.

V gene,clone size,D gene,J gene,CDR3 DNA,CDR3 protein
TRBV7-7,.,.,TRBJ2-5,TGTGCCAGCAGCCCAATTCTACCACAAGAGACCCAGTACTTC,CASSPILPQETQYF
TRBV30,once,.,TRBJ1-2,TGTGCCCATAGAACCTATGGCTACACCTTC,CAHRTYGYTF
TRBV29-1,.,TRBD2,TRBJ2-3,TGCAGCGTTCTGCCGGGACTACATAGCACAGATACGCAGTATTTT,CSVLPGLHSTDTQYF
TRBV5-5,once,.,TRBJ2-2,TGTGCCAGCAGCTTGCTCGGGGGGCGAGACACCGGGGAGCTGTTTTTT,CASSLLGGRDTGELFF
TRBV5-1,.,.,TRBJ2-7,TGCGCCAGCAGCCCCCGTACCGGCTCCTACGAGCAGTACTTC,CASSPRTGSYEQYF
TRBV19,.,TRBD1,TRBJ2-1,TGTGCCAGTAGTATCGGACAGGGAAACAATGAGCAGTTCTTC,CASSIGQGNNEQFF
TRBV15,.,TRBD1,TRBJ2-2,TGTGCCACCAGCAGAGTCCCCGGGACAGCCAACACCGGGGAGCTGTTTTTT,CATSRVPGTANTGELFF
TRBV5-4,.,TRBD1,TRBJ2-7,TGTGCCAGCAGCATAGGACAGGGCTCGTACGAGCAGTACTTC,CASSIGQGSYEQYF
TRBV7-2,.,TRBD2,TRBJ2-3,TGTGCCAGCAGCTCGGGACTAGCGGGGACCGATACGCAGTATTTT,CASSSGLAGTDTQYF
TRBV5-1,.,.,TRBJ2-3,TGCGCCAGCAGCTTGTGGCAAAGAGACACAGATACGCAGTATTTT,CASSLWQRDTDTQYF
TRBV19,.,.,TRBJ2-7,TGTGCCAGTAGTGATCAAGAGGGGTACGAGCAGTACTTC,CASSDQEGYEQYF
TRBV2,few,TRBD1,TRBJ1-5,TGTGCCAGCAGTGGACAGGGGAATCAGCCCCAGCATTTT,CASSGQGNQPQHF
TRBV4-3,once,.,TRBJ2-1,TGCGCCAGCAGCCAAATCCCGGGGGACTACAATGAGCAGTTCTTC,CASSQIPGDYNEQFF
TRBV5-6,.,TRBD1,TRBJ1-5,TGTGCCAGCAGCTTAGTAGGGGGCCAGCCCCAGCATTTT,CASSLVGGQPQHF
TRBV5-1,.,TRBD1,TRBJ2-2,TGCGCCACCAGGCAAGGACAGGGGATAGCCGGGGAGCTGTTTTTT,CATRQGQGIAGELFF
TRBV25-1,once,.,TRBJ1-3,TGTGCCAGCAGTGAATATTATTCAGGGGACGGAAACACCATATATTTT,CASSEYYSGDGNTIYF
TRBV6-6,.,.,TRBJ1-1,TGTGCCAGCAGTCAGACGGGGACTGAAGCTTTCTTT,CASSQTGTEAFF
TRBV5-4,.,.,TRBJ1-6,TGTGCCAGCAGCTTGGGGCGACACTTAAGTGCTAATTCACCCCTCCACTTT,CASSLGRHLSANSPLHF
TRBV5-1,.,.,TRBJ1-1,TGCGCCAGCAGCTTGGGAGACACTGAAGCTTTCTTT,CASSLGDTEAFF
TRBV7-3,.,.,TRBJ2-3,TGTGCCAGCAGCCTCCAAAGGGGGAGCACAGATACGCAGTATTTT,CASSLQRGSTDTQYF
TRBV19,.,TRBD1,TRBJ1-5,TGTGCCAGTAGTTACCCTGGGACAGGGGGATATAGCAATCAGCCCCAGCATTTT,CASSYPGTGGYSNQPQHF
TRBV6-9,.,.,TRBJ1-5,TGTGCCAGCAGTTCTCTTAATAGCAATCAGCCCCAGCATTTT,CASSSLNSNQPQHF
TRBV18,.,.,TRBJ1-1,TGTGCCAGCTCACCGGCCGAGATGAACACTGAAGCTTTCTTT,CASSPAEMNTEAFF
TRBV18,.,.,TRBJ2-3,TGTGCCAGCTCACCTTATGTCACTAGCACAGATACGCAGTATTTT,CASSPYVTSTDTQYF
TRBV6-1,.,TRBD1,TRBJ2-3,TGTGCCAGCGGAAGGACAGGGTCTTTCACAGATACGCAGTATTTT,CASGRTGSFTDTQYF